The rows below give T cell receptor beta chains drawn from one sample of a study of T cells after yellow fever vaccination. TCRdb processed the 5' RACE reads anew with MiXCR; each CDR3 protein has one entry. The repertoire holds 550,000 or so distinct CDR3 sequences, with roughly a fifth as singletons. The sequencing here drew on PBMCs, taken 15 days after the yellow fever booster vaccination. The receptor set was obtained from a man younger than 40 who received the YFV17D yellow fever vaccine. Each CDR3 is given with its conserved first and last residue. A D gene is named only where the DNA matches it firmly. Size is stated for part of the rows, as once, few or many counts, or as a class when the clone is expanded.

J: TRBJ2-7
D: TRBD1
length: 14
size: NA
V: TRBV27
DNA: TGTGCCAGCAGTAACCGGGACAGGAGGGACGAGCAGTACTTC
CDR3: CASSNRDRRDEQYF

J: TRBJ2-7
D: NA
length: 14
size: NA
V: TRBV12-3/TRBV12-4
DNA: TGTGCCAGCAGTCGCGACACGTCCTTAGGGGAGCAGTACTTC
CDR3: CASSRDTSLGEQYF

J: TRBJ2-2
D: TRBD1
length: 15
size: NA
V: TRBV6-1
DNA: TGTGCCAGCAGTAGGCATACAGGGGCGGGCGGGGAGCTGTTTTTT
CDR3: CASSRHTGAGGELFF

J: TRBJ2-7
D: TRBD1
length: 15
size: once
V: TRBV19
DNA: TGTGCCACCTCCCGACAGGGAATCGGGCCTTACGAGCAGTACTTC
CDR3: CATSRQGIGPYEQYF

J: TRBJ2-2
D: NA
length: 13
size: few
V: TRBV7-2
DNA: TGTGCCAGCAGTGGAGCGCGGGCCGGGGAGCTGTTTTTT
CDR3: CASSGARAGELFF

J: TRBJ2-3
D: NA
length: 17
size: NA
V: TRBV12-3/TRBV12-4
DNA: TGTGCCAGCAACTTCAACCGGGACCCTTTCACCACAGATACGCAGTATTTT
CDR3: CASNFNRDPFTTDTQYF

J: TRBJ2-6
D: TRBD1
length: 17
size: few
V: TRBV7-8
DNA: TGTGCCAGCAGCTTAGGACAGGGGGTCTCTGGGGCCAACGTCCTGACTTTC
CDR3: CASSLGQGVSGANVLTF

J: TRBJ2-7
D: NA
length: 15
size: NA
V: TRBV20-1
DNA: TGCAGTGCTAGAGATGGGGGGGCCAAGGGCTACGAGCAGTACTTC
CDR3: CSARDGGAKGYEQYF

J: TRBJ2-3
D: NA
length: 14
size: once
V: TRBV29-1
DNA: TGCAGCGTTGAGTCCCAGAGGGGCACAGATACGCAGTATTTT
CDR3: CSVESQRGTDTQYF

J: TRBJ2-1
D: TRBD2
length: 16
size: few
V: TRBV7-9
DNA: TGTGCCAGCAGCTTAGGGCTAGCGGGAGAATGGTATGAGCAGTTCTTC
CDR3: CASSLGLAGEWYEQFF

J: TRBJ2-1
D: NA
length: 12
size: NA
V: TRBV20-1
DNA: TGCAGGCCCTCGGGGGCCCACAATGAGCAGTTCTTC
CDR3: CRPSGAHNEQFF

J: TRBJ2-5
D: TRBD2
length: 15
size: few
V: TRBV5-1
DNA: TGCGCCAGCAGCTTGACTAGCGGGCAAAAAGAGACCCAGTACTTC
CDR3: CASSLTSGQKETQYF

J: TRBJ2-5
D: NA
length: 12
size: once
V: TRBV12-5
DNA: TGTGCTAGTGGTTTGGTGGGGAAGACCCAGTACTTC
CDR3: CASGLVGKTQYF

J: TRBJ1-6
D: TRBD1
length: 15
size: NA
V: TRBV6-5
DNA: TGTGCCAGCAGTTACCGGCAGGGGGGTGTTTCACCCCTCCACTTT
CDR3: CASSYRQGGVSPLHF

J: TRBJ2-3
D: TRBD2
length: 15
size: few
V: TRBV20-1
DNA: TGCAGTGCATCTCAAGCGGGATCTAGCACAGATACGCAGTATTTT
CDR3: CSASQAGSSTDTQYF

J: TRBJ1-5
D: TRBD1
length: 16
size: few
V: TRBV7-9
DNA: TGTGCCAGCAGCCCCGGGACAGCGGGAAAAAATCAGCCCCAGCATTTT
CDR3: CASSPGTAGKNQPQHF

J: TRBJ1-4
D: NA
length: 14
size: NA
V: TRBV29-1
DNA: TGCAGCGTTGAAGGTTCAGGGTTGTCTGAAAAACTGTTTTTT
CDR3: CSVEGSGLSEKLFF

J: TRBJ2-7
D: NA
length: 16
size: few
V: TRBV7-8
DNA: TGTGCCAGCAGCTTATATGTCCCACCTTTACTCTACGAGCAGTACTTC
CDR3: CASSLYVPPLLYEQYF

J: TRBJ1-5
D: NA
length: 13
size: NA
V: TRBV3-1
DNA: TGTGCCAGCAGCCAAACATCTAACGGCCCCCAGCATTTT
CDR3: CASSQTSNGPQHF

J: TRBJ2-3
D: NA
length: 13
size: few
V: TRBV20-1
DNA: TGCAGTGCCTCCCCAGGGTGGGCAGATACGCAGTATTTT
CDR3: CSASPGWADTQYF

J: TRBJ2-1
D: NA
length: 14
size: few
V: TRBV5-1
DNA: TGCGCCAGCAGCTCTGCCAGGGTGGGCAATGAGCAGTTCTTC
CDR3: CASSSARVGNEQFF

J: TRBJ2-5
D: NA
length: 13
size: few
V: TRBV10-3
DNA: TGTGCCATCAGCGACTCCCTGGGGGAGACCCAGTACTTC
CDR3: CAISDSLGETQYF

J: TRBJ2-1
D: TRBD2
length: 16
size: NA
V: TRBV20-1
DNA: TGCAGTGCTAGAGATAGCGGGACACCCAGCTTCAATGAGCAGTTCTTC
CDR3: CSARDSGTPSFNEQFF

J: TRBJ2-7
D: NA
length: 13
size: NA
V: TRBV29-1
DNA: TGCAGCGTTGAGGGGGGTGACTCCTACGAGCAGTACTTC
CDR3: CSVEGGDSYEQYF

J: TRBJ2-7
D: TRBD1
length: 14
size: NA
V: TRBV9
DNA: TGTGCCAGCAGCGTAGGCGGTAAGGGGGCCGAGCAGTACTTC
CDR3: CASSVGGKGAEQYF

J: TRBJ2-5
D: NA
length: 13
size: many
V: TRBV12-3/TRBV12-4
DNA: TGTGCCAGCAGACAGGGATCGCGAGAGACCCAGTACTTC
CDR3: CASRQGSRETQYF

J: TRBJ1-4
D: TRBD1
length: 13
size: NA
V: TRBV2
DNA: TGTGCCAGCAGCCCAGAAGGGGGCGCAAAACTGTTTTTT
CDR3: CASSPEGGAKLFF

J: TRBJ2-5
D: TRBD1
length: 17
size: few
V: TRBV4-3
DNA: TGCGCCAGATCAGACAGGGGACATCCTACCACTCAAGAGACCCAGTACTTC
CDR3: CARSDRGHPTTQETQYF

J: TRBJ2-5
D: TRBD1
length: 16
size: NA
V: TRBV20-1
DNA: TGCAGTGCCCCACCTAATCCCGGGACAGGGGCTGAGACCCAGTACTTC
CDR3: CSAPPNPGTGAETQYF

J: TRBJ2-3
D: TRBD2
length: 16
size: few
V: TRBV15
DNA: TGTGCCACCAGCAGAGTGGAGCGGGAGACCCCAGATACGCAGTATTTT
CDR3: CATSRVERETPDTQYF

J: TRBJ2-1
D: NA
length: 13
size: few
V: TRBV11-2
DNA: TGTGCCAGCAGCCCACTCACGGGAAATGAGCAGTTCTTC
CDR3: CASSPLTGNEQFF

J: TRBJ2-3
D: NA
length: 17
size: NA
V: TRBV19
DNA: TGTGCCAGTAGTATAGTCGCCTTAAGCCCTCTAGGGGTTACGCAGTATTTT
CDR3: CASSIVALSPLGVTQYF

J: TRBJ2-2
D: NA
length: 12
size: few
V: TRBV12-3/TRBV12-4
DNA: TGTGCCAGCACCCATCGGTCCGGGGAGCTGTTTTTT
CDR3: CASTHRSGELFF

J: TRBJ2-5
D: NA
length: 14
size: NA
V: TRBV5-1
DNA: TGCGCCAGCAGCTTGCAGGGGACAATTGAGACCCAGTACTTC
CDR3: CASSLQGTIETQYF

J: TRBJ2-7
D: NA
length: 13
size: few
V: TRBV5-4
DNA: TGTGCCAGCAGCACCACAGGTCTCTACGAGCAGTACTTC
CDR3: CASSTTGLYEQYF

J: TRBJ1-4
D: NA
length: 16
size: few
V: TRBV4-3
DNA: TGCGCCAGCAGCCAAGAGATCGCAGGGGTGGGTGAAAAACTGTTTTTT
CDR3: CASSQEIAGVGEKLFF